The 5 T cell receptor beta chains below all came from one sample that was sequenced in a study of blood T cell repertoires in COVID-19. Generated by immunoSEQ multiplex PCR, the TCRdb table keeps only in-frame clones and is missing some. Here the sample spans 100,000 to 150,000 clones, 85% to 90% being singletons. Material: peripheral blood. The source of these receptors is a man aged 50-60 years with active or convalescent COVID-19.

This chain joins TRBV6-5 and TRBJ2-5, with a possible D match to TRBD1 (6 bases). This CDR3 spans 16 amino acids. The germline V and J ends were trimmed by 4 bases and 5 bases, with 20 bases remaining between them. CDR1 is MNHEY, CDR2 SVGAGI, per germline. In DNA form, the CDR3 reads TGTGCCAGCAGTTCCCCCGGGACACCCAAGGTTGAGACCCAGTACTTC. Amino acid sequence: CASSSPGTPKVETQYF.

The rearrangement joins TRBV6-2 or TRBV6-3 to TRBJ2-3; 7 bases fit TRBD1. This CDR3 is built from 15 residues. Losses at the gene ends were 5 bases for V and 4 bases for J; bases not matched to a gene: 9. Germline V gene lookup returns CDR1 MNHEY and CDR2 SVGEGT. The CDR3 loop is CASSTRGRLADTQYF. DNA of the CDR3: TGTGCCAGCAGTACGAGGGGGCGCCTCGCAGATACGCAGTATTTT.

The rearrangement links TRBV18 to TRBJ1-2, with TRBD1 matching over 10 bases. The V segment lost 3 bases and the J segment 2 bases; nucleotides outside the gene matches: 0. Germline values: CDR1 KGHSH, CDR2 LQKENI. The length of the CDR3 is 14 residues. This CDR3 is CASSPGQGNYGYTF. The CDR3 DNA reads as TGTGCCAGCTCACCGGGACAGGGGAACTATGGCTACACCTTC.

The J gene is TRBJ1-6, the V gene TRBV7-8; D is perhaps TRBD1 (6 bases). V lost 7 bases and J lost 7, with 14 bases in between. The CDR3 loop spans 14 amino acids. Germline lookup yields CDR1 SGHVS and CDR2 FQNEAQ. The CDR3 here is CASTPRGGNSPLHF. The CDR3 DNA is TGTGCCAGCACCCCCAGGGGTGGAAATTCACCCCTCCACTTT.

The gene calls are TRBV19 and TRBJ2-6; 8 bases map to TRBD1. V gave up 4 bases and J gave up 1 base; unmatched junction bases: 9. Germline CDR1 reads LNHDA; CDR2 reads SQIVND (reference sequence). The length of the CDR3 is 18 residues. This CDR3 reads CASSKRTGRRSGANVLTF. The CDR3 region has the DNA TGTGCCAGTAGTAAAAGGACAGGGCGACGGTCTGGGGCCAACGTCCTGACTTTC.